This entry features one TCR beta chain sequence. Its antigen is not known. Terminally differentiated effector memory CD45RA+ cells were excluded from the naive CD8 cells, which were CD45RO-negative and positively selected for CCR7. This sample is drawn from a study of shared clonotypes between healthy human individuals. Overall study results and limits: Blood alone was sampled, and tissue repertoires likely differ.

The method was immunoSEQ multiplex PCR; TCRdb's version includes in-frame clones alone and lacks a portion of them. The repertoire holds about 2.2 million clones, with around 93% as singletons. Germline loops: CDR1 MNHEY, CDR2 SMNVEV (reference sequence). The CDR3 contains 13 residues. The trim removed 6 bases at V and 2 bases at J, leaving 3 bases unmatched. This TCR was sampled from a man aged 18 to 30 in good health. Some clones in this sample may be carry-over from other donors' samples. The chain combines TRBV27 with TRBJ1-2, with 7 positions matching TRBD1. The sample taken for sequencing was naive CD8+ T cells from PBMCs. The CDR3 region has the DNA TGTGCCAGCAGAGGGGGCGGGAACTATGGCTACACCTTC. It yields the protein CASRGGGNYGYTF.